This T cell receptor (beta chain) stems from a study of T cell repertoires in cytomegalovirus infection. Study details: The public TCR beta signatures pointed to both CMV infection and matching HLA type. Study-wide results and caveats: Within the response measured ex vivo, HLA-C-restricted CMV-specific TCR beta clonotypes were dominant.

V was cut by 6 bases and J by 5 bases, with 19 bases left in between. The germline CDR1 and CDR2 sequences are SNHLY and FYNNEI. The CDR3 has 15 residues. TCRdb recomputed calls from the reads with MiXCR, one row per CDR3 protein. The sample lists some 920,000 distinct CDR3 sequences, roughly 31% occurring once. As for this clonotype: Its antigen is currently unknown.

The sequence came from a human donor in good health (CMV status not recorded). Some clones in this sample may be carry-over from other donors' samples. V gene TRBV2 combines with J gene TRBJ2-5; D unresolved. Specimen: cultured CD8+ T cells from PBMCs, collected from culture after CMV antigen stimulation. The CDR3 DNA is TGTGCCAGCAGGGGTCGGTCTTCCCCCCGGGAGACCCAGTACTTC. Translating gives CASRGRSSPRETQYF.